This TCR beta chain was captured by sequencing in a study of tumor-infiltrating lymphocytes in primary liver carcinoma. The study, taken as a whole, reports: Tumors reached a significantly greater top-250-clone fraction than blood did (p = 0.039). Bulk unsorted material prevented CD4+ and CD8+ repertoire comparison.

With roughly 540 ng total RNA as template and a constant-region primer, TCR beta cDNA was made. Modified slightly, ARM-PCR produced TCR beta libraries over three nested multiplex PCR rounds. Each of the first two PCR rounds ran approximately 11 cycles with TRBV1-TRBV30 forward and C-beta reverse primers. TCRdb passed the multiplex PCR reads through MiXCR, listing each CDR3 protein once. Of 150,000 to 200,000 distinct CDR3 sequences in the sample, roughly two thirds were seen once. This clonotype was detected once. Its antigen is unidentified. The study extracted blood RNA from unsorted whole blood and also extracted germline DNA. CDR1 and CDR2 from the germline V gene are MNHEY and SVGEGT. This CDR3 has 15 residues. Trimming removed 2 bases at V and 7 bases at J, with 15 bases between.

This chain joins TRBV6-2 or TRBV6-3 and TRBJ2-1; no clear D gene. The sample consisted of peripheral blood. The clonotype comes from a woman aged 55-70 years with primary liver carcinoma and hepatitis B virus infection. CDR3 coding DNA: TGTGCCAGCAGTTACGGTGGCAAGAGATCGAATGAGCAGTTCTTC. This sequence encodes CASSYGGKRSNEQFF.